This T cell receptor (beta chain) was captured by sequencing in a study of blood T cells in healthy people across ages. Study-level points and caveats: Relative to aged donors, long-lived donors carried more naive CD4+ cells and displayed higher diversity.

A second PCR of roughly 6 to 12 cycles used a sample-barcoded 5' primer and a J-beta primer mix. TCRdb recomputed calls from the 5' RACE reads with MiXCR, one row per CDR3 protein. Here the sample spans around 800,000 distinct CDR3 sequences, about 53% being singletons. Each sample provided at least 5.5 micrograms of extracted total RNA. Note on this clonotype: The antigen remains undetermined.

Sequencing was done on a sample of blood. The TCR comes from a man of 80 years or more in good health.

This CDR3 is CASSTRTGWGGTEAFF. DNA for the CDR3: TGTGCCAGCAGCACCCGGACAGGGTGGGGGGGCACTGAAGCTTTCTTT. The chain links TRBV27 to TRBJ1-1; 8 bases line up with TRBD1. CDR1 is MNHEY and CDR2 is SMNVEV in the germline V gene (reference sequence). J was trimmed by 4 bases and V by 6 bases; bases with no gene match: 13. The CDR3 is 16 amino acids.